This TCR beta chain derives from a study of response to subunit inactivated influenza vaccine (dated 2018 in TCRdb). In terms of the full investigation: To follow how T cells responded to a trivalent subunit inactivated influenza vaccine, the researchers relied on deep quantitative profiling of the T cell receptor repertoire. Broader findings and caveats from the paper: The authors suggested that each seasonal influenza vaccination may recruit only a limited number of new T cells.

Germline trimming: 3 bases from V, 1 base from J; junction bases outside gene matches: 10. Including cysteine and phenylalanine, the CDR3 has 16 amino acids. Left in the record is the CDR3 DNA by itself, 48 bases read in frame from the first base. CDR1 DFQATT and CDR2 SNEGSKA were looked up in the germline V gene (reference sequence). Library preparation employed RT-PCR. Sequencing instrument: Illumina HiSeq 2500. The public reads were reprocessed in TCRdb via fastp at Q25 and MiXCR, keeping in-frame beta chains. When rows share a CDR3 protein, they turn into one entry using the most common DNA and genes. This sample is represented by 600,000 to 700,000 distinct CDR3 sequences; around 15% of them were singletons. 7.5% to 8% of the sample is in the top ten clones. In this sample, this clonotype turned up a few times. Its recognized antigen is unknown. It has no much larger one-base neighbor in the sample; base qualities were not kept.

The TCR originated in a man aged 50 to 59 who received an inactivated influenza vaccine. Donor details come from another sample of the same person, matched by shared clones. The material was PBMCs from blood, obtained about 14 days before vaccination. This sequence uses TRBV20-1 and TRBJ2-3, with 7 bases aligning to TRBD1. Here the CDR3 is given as CSASDDRVGGTDTQYF. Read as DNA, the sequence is TGCAGTGCTAGCGACGACAGGGTCGGTGGCACAGATACGCAGTATTTT.